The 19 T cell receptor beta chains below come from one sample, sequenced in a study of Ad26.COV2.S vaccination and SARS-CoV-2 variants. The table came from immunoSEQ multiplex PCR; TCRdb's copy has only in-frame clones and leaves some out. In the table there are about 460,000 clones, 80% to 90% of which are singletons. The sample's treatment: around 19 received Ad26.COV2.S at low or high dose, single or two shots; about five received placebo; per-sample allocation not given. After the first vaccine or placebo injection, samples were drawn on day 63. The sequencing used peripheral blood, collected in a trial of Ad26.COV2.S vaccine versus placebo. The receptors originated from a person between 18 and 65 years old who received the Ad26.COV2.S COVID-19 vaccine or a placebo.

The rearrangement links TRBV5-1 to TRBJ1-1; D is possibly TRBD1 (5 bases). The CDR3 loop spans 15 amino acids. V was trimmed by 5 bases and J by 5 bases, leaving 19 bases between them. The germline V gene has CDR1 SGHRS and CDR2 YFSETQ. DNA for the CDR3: TGCGCCAGCAGGCCAGGGTTCTCGATAGAGACTGAAGCTTTCTTT. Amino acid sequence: CASRPGFSIETEAFF.

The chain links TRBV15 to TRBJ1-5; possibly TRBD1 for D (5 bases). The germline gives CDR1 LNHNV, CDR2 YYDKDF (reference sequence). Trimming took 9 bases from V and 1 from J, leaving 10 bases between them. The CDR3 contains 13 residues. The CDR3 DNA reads TGTGCCACTGGGGGTAGGAGCAATCAGCCCCAGCATTTT. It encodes CATGGRSNQPQHF.

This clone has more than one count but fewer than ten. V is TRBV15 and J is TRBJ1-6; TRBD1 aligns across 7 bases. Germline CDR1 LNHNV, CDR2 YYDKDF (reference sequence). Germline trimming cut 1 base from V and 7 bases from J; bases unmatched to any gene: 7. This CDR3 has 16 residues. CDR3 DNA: TGTGCCACCAGCAGAGGATCACAGGGGTTGAATTCACCCCTCCACTTT. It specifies CATSRGSQGLNSPLHF.

DNA for the CDR3: TGTGCCAGAAGCCTCAATGTGAGTCCGGGACACGATGTCGATGAGCAGTTCTTC. Protein: CARSLNVSPGHDVDEQFF. J is TRBJ2-1 and V is TRBV10-3; D may be TRBD1 (6 bases). Per germline, CDR1 ENHRY and CDR2 SYGVKD. Trimming left V 10 bases short and J 8 bases short, with 33 bases between. The CDR3 consists of 18 residues.

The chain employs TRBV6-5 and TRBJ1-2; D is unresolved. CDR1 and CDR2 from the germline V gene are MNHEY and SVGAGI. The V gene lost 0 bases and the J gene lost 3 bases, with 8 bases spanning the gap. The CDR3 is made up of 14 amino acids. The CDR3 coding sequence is TGTGCCAGCAGTTACTCGATGACGGACTATGGCTACACCTTC. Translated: CASSYSMTDYGYTF.

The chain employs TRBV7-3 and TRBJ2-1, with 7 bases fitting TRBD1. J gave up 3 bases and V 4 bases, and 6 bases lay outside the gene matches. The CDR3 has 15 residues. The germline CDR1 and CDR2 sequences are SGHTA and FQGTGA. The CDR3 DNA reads TGTGCCAGCAGCTCGCCGACAGGGTACTACAATGAGCAGTTCTTC. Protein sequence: CASSSPTGYYNEQFF.

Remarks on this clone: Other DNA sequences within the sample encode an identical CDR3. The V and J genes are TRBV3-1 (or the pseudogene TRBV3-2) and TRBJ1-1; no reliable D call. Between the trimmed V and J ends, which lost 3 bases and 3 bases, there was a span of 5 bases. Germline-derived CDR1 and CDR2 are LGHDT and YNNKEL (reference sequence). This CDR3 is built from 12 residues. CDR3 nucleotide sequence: TGTGCCAGCAGCCACCGGGACACTGAAGCTTTCTTT. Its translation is CASSHRDTEAFF.

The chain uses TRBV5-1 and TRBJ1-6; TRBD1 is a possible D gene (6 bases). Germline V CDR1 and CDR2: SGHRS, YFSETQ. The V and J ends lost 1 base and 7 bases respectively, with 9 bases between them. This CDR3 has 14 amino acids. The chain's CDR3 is CASSLRTANSPLHF. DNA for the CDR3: TGCGCCAGCAGCTTGCGGACAGCAAATTCACCCCTCCACTTT.

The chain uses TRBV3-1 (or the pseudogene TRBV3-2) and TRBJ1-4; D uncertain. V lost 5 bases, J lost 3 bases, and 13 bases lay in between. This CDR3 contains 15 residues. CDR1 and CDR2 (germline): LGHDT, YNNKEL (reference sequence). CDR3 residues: CASSSSWVSNEKLFF. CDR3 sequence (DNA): TGTGCCAGCAGCTCGAGTTGGGTCTCTAATGAAAAACTGTTTTTT.

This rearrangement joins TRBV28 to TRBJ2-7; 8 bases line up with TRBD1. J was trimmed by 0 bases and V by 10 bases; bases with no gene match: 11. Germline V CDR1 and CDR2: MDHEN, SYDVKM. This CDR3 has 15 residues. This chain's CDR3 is CAIQRRDRSSYEQYF. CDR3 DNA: TGTGCCATCCAGAGACGGGACAGGAGCTCCTACGAGCAGTACTTC.

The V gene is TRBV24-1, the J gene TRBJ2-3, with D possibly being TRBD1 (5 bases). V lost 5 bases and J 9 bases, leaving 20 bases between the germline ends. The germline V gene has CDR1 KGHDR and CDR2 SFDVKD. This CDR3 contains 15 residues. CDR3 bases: TGTGCCACCAGTGGGTTTAGGGGCGGTCTCAGGACGCAGTATTTT. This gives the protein CATSGFRGGLRTQYF.

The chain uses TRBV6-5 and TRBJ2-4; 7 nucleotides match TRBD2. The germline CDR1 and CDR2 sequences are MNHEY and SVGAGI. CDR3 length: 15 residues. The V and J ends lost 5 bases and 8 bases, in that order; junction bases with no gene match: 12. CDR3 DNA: TGTGCCAGCAGTCCCAGCGGGAAGGGCCGGGACATTCAGTACTTC. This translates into CASSPSGKGRDIQYF.

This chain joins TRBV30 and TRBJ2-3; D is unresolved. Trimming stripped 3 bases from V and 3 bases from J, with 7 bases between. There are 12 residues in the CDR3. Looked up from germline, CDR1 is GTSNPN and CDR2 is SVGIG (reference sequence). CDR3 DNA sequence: TGTGCCTGGAGCAGTAGTACAGATACGCAGTATTTT. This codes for CAWSSSTDTQYF.

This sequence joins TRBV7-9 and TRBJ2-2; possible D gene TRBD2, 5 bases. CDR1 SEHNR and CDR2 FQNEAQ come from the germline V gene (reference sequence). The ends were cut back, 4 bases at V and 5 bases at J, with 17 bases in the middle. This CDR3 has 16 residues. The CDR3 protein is CASSSLRGYRTGELFF. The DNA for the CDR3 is TGTGCCAGCAGCTCACTCCGCGGGTACCGAACCGGGGAGCTGTTTTTT.

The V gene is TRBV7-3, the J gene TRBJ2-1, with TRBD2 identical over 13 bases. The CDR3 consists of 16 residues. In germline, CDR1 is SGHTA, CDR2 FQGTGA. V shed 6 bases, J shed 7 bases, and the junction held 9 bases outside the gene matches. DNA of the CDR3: TGTGCCAGCAGTCCTACTAGCGGGAGGGCGGGGAATGAGCAGTTCTTC. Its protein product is CASSPTSGRAGNEQFF.

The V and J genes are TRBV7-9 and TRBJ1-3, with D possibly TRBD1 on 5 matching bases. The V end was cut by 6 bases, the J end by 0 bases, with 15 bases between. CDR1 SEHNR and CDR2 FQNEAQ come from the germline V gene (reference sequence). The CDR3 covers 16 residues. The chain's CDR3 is CASRDSGRNSGNTIYF. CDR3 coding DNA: TGTGCCAGCAGGGACTCGGGACGGAACTCTGGAAACACCATATATTTT.

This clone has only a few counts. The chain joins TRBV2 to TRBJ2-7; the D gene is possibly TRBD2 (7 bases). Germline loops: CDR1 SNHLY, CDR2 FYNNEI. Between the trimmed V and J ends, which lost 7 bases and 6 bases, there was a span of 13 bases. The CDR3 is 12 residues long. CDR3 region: CASNRGAGEQYF. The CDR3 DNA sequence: TGTGCCAGCAATCGGGGGGCGGGCGAGCAGTACTTC.

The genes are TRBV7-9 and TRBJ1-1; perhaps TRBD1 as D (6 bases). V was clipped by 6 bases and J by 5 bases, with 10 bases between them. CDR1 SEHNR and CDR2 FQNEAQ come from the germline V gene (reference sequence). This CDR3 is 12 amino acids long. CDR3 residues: CASSTGKTEAFF. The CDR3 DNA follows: TGTGCCAGCAGTACAGGGAAGACTGAAGCTTTCTTT.

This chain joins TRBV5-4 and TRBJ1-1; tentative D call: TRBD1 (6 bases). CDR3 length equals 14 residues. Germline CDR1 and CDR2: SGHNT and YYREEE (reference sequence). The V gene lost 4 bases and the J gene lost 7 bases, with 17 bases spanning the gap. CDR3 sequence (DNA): TGTGCCAGCAGCCCTGGGACAAGGAATCATGAAGCTTTCTTT. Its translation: CASSPGTRNHEAFF.